The TCR beta chain under discussion was sequenced for a study of T cells in Graves' hyperthyroidism and ophthalmopathy. Broader study findings: Clonotypes that were expanded in thyroid above 0.001 mostly appeared in blood too. Before onset, by a median of approximately 5.9 months, the model predicted ophthalmopathy.

Amplification yielded TCR beta CDR3 regions, with RNA transcripts as the source. HTBI primers drove first-round RT-PCR of the TCR CDR3. TCRdb re-derived calls from the multiplex PCR reads in MiXCR, one entry per CDR3 protein. The sample consists of fewer than 650,000 distinct CDR3 sequences, around 50% of them appearing once. V trimming: 5 bases; J trimming: 4 bases; junction bases outside the gene matches: 6. Per germline, CDR1 SGHAT and CDR2 FQNNGV. The CDR3 loop spans 14 amino acids. As to this clonotype: Its antigen is unknown.

This chain joins TRBV11-2 and TRBJ2-7; 9 bases map to TRBD2. Source material: peripheral blood or thyroid tissue (not recorded which). This receptor was identified in an adult woman with Graves' disease, either hyperthyroidism or ophthalmopathy (not recorded which). The CDR3 loop reads CASSVASGDYEQYF. In DNA, the CDR3 is TGTGCCAGCAGCGTCGCTAGCGGGGATTACGAGCAGTACTTC. The variable domain in full, with the rest retrieved from reference TRBV11-2 and TRBJ2-7, is EAGVAQSPRYKIIEKRQSVAFWCNPISGHATLYWYQQILGQGPKLLIQFQNNGVVDDSQLPKDRFSAERLKGVDSTLKIQPAKLEDSAVYLCASSVASGDYEQYFGPGTRLTVT.